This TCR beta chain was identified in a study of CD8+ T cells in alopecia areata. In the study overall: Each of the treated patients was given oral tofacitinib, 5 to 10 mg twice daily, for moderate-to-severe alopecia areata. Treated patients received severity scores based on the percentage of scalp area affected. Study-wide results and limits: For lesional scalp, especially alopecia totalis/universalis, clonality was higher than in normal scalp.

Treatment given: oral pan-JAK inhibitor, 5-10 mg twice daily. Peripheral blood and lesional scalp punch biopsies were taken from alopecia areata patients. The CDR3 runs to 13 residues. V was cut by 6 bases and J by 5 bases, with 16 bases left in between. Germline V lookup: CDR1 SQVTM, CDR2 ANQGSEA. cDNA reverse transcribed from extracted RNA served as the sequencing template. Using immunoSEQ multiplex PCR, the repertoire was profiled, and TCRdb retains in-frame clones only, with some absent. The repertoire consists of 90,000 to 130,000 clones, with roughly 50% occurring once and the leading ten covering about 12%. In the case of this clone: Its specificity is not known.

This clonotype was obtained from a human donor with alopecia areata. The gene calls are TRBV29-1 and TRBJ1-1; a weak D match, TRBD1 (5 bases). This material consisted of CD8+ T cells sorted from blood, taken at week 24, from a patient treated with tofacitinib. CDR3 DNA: TGCAGCGTAAAAGGGGTGGGGAAAACTGAAGCTTTCTTT. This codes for CSVKGVGKTEAFF.